This TCR beta chain was retrieved from a study of T cells in Graves' hyperthyroidism and ophthalmopathy. Germline V gene lookup returns CDR1 SGHNT and CDR2 YENEEA. The ends were cut back, 4 bases at V and 6 bases at J, with 12 bases in the middle. The CDR3 runs to 14 residues. Patients showing uncontrolled infection, other autoimmune disease, pregnancy or lactation were ineligible. This clonotype was counted at least ten times. Amplified regions were TCR beta CDR3 sequences from RNA transcripts. The study used the HTBI primer set for a first-round RT-PCR of the TCR CDR3. TCRdb independently ran MiXCR on the multiplex PCR reads; one entry per CDR3 protein. The profile shows roughly 280,000 distinct CDR3 sequences, about 15% of them singletons.

This receptor was taken from a woman aged 55-75 years with Graves' ophthalmopathy. The sequenced material came from blood. The genes are TRBV11-3 and TRBJ2-2; D not certain. CDR3 coding DNA: TGTGCCAGCAGCTCGGCAGGTTGGGCCGGGGAGCTGTTTTTT. Protein product: CASSSAGWAGELFF.